Described below is a single TCR beta chain sequence and its context. Its antigen is unknown. Nonspecific anti-CD3/anti-CD28 bead stimulation represents the broad CD4+ T cell repertoire. Sorting of responding CD4+ T cells relied on upregulated CD40 ligand together with CD69. Donors had undetectable plasma HIV-1 RNA, under 50 copies/mL, for 4+ years. The libraries were made with immunoSEQ version 4 in survey mode. Genomic DNA was diluted to 9 to 10 ng/uL, up to roughly 1 ug per sample. Generated by immunoSEQ multiplex PCR, the TCRdb table keeps only in-frame clones and is missing some. The sample comprises roughly 43,000 clones, roughly nine tenths of which are singletons, and approximately 0.97% rests with the top ten. The sample originates from a study of persistence of HIV-infected CD4 T cells. The CDR3 is made up of 14 amino acids. Germline V lookup: CDR1 SEHNR, CDR2 FQNEAQ (reference sequence). The V and J ends lost 6 bases and 3 bases, in that order; junction bases with no gene match: 4.

Study-wide points: TCRbeta richness was lower in CMV- and Gag-responding cells than in anti-CD3/anti-CD28-responding cells.

This material consisted of CD4+ T cells sorted from PBMCs after approximately 19-hour stimulation, taken from a patient who received antiretroviral therapy. This receptor was taken from an adult man with HIV who was CMV-seropositive. The chain combines TRBV7-9 with TRBJ1-2; TRBD1 agrees at 10 bases. The CDR3 is CASSRGQGDYGYTF. CDR3 sequence (DNA): TGTGCCAGCAGTCGCGGACAGGGGGACTATGGCTACACCTTC. Drawing the rest from reference TRBV7-9 and TRBJ1-2, the complete variable domain is DTGVSQNPRHKITKRGQNVTFRCDPISEHNRLYWYRQTLGQGPEFLTYFQNEAQLEKSRLLSDRFSAERPKGSFSTLEIQRTEQGDSAMYLCASSRGQGDYGYTFGSGTRLTVV.